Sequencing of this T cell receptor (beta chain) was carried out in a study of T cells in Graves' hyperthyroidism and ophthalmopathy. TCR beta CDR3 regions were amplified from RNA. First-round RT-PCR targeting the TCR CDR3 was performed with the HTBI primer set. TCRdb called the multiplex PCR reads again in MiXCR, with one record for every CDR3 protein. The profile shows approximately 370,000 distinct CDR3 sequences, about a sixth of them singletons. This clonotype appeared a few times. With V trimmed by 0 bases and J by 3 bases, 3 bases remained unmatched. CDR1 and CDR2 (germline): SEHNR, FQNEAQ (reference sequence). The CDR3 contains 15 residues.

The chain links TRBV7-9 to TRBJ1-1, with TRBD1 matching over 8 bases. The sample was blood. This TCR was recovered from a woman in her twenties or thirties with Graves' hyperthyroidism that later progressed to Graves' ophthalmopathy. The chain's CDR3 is CASSLAQGADTEAFF. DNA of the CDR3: TGTGCCAGCAGCTTAGCGCAGGGGGCGGACACTGAAGCTTTCTTT.